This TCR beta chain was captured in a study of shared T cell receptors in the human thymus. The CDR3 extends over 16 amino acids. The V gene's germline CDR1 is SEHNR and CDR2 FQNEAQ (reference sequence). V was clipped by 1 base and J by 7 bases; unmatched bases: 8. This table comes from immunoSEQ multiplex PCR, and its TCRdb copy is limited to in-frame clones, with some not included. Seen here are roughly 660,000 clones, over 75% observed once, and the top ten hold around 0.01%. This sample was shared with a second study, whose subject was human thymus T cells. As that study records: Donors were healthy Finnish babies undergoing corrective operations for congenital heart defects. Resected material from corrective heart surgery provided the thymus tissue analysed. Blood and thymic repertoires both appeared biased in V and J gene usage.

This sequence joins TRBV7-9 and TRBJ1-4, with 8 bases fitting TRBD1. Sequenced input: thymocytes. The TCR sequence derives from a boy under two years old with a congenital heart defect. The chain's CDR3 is CASSLVIGDRGEKLFF. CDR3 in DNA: TGTGCCAGCAGCTTAGTTATCGGAGACAGGGGTGAAAAACTGTTTTTT.